The entry below describes one T cell receptor beta chain. The data originate from a study of PD-L1 blockade in urothelial cancer. About the research overall: Previous chemotherapy exposure amounted to 0 to 3 regimens for patients. Reported median T cell count for blood samples was over 110,000. Once treatment had started, blood was analyzed at 3 weeks (second dose) and again at 6 weeks.

The CDR3 runs 15 residues. V lost 2 bases and J lost 0, with 10 bases in between. CDR1 MNHNS and CDR2 SASEGT come from the germline V gene. Spiked synthetic TCR analogs estimated absolute template abundance per PCR. Sequencing used immunoSEQ multiplex PCR; TCRdb keeps in-frame clones, though not all of them. The sample lists 44,000 or so clones, about 87% occurring once. The starting material was PBMCs, obtained around atezolizumab (anti-PD-L1) treatment. The chain combines TRBV6-1 with TRBJ2-5, with D tentatively TRBD2 (5 bases). The TCR sequence derives from a man at least 80 years old with urothelial cancer. The CDR3 DNA reads TGTGCCAGCAGTGAAATGACTACGTACCAAGAGACCCAGTACTTC. Amino acid sequence: CASSEMTTYQETQYF.